This TCR beta chain was sequenced during a study of human T cells and chemical hapten exposure. Study details: Patches with 0.01% DPC went on the upper back, and the tests were read at 6 days.

TCRdb re-called the RACE reads with MiXCR, one entry per CDR3 protein. The sample records 35,000 to 45,000 distinct CDR3 sequences, 12% being singletons. Germline CDR1 reads DFQATT; CDR2 reads SNEGSKA (reference sequence). The CDR3 extends over 15 amino acids. The junction had 13 bases not matched to a gene; V was cut back by 3 bases and J by 8 bases. Documented time point: patch test 3, about 24 weeks after DPC sensitization. Treatment denoted: therapeutic diphenylcyclopropenone sensitization with weekly scalp DPC. It was from unfractionated whole blood that total RNA was extracted. Donors, patients with alopecia ranging from 18 to 70 years old and judged suitable for DPC, provided samples.

V is TRBV20-1 and J is TRBJ2-1, with 7 positions matching TRBD1. The sample was whole blood, taken in connection with sensitization to the hapten diphenylcyclopropenone (DPC). This TCR was sampled from a woman between 40 and 55 years old with alopecia areata. Some clones in this sample may be carry-over from other donors' samples. CDR3 in amino acids: CSASHARQGFYEQFF. The CDR3, as DNA: TGCAGTGCTAGTCATGCGAGACAGGGCTTTTATGAGCAGTTCTTC.